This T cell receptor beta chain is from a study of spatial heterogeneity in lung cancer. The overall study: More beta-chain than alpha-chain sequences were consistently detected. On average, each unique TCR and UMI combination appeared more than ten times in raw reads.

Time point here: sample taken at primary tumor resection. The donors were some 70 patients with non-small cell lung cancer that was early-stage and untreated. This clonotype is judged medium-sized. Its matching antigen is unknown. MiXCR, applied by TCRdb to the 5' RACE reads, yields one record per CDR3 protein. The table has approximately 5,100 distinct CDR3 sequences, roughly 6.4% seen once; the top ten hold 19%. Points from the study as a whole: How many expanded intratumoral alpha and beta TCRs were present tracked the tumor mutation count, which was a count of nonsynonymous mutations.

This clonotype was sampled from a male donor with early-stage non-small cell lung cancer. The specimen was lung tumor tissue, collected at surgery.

Here the CDR3 reads CAWSQAGGYEQYF. In DNA form, the CDR3 reads TGTGCCTGGAGCCAGGCAGGTGGCTACGAGCAGTACTTC. The chain links TRBV30 to TRBJ2-7; D is uncertain. The CDR3 is 13 residues long. Deletions cut 3 bases from V and 3 bases from J, with 12 bases between. Germline V gene sequence: CDR1 GTSNPN, CDR2 SVGIG (reference sequence).